This T cell receptor beta chain was sequenced during a study of cytomegalovirus exposure and HLA in healthy donors. Study-level background: Unique TCRs numbering some 80 million, obtained from HLA-typed donors, made up an early data release.

CDR1 is MNHEY and CDR2 is SMNVEV in the germline V gene (reference sequence). V lost 7 bases and J lost 8; bases outside the gene matches: 6. The CDR3 extends over 14 amino acids. Findings and caveats of the study: Productive status was seen about 90% or about 30% of the time for most TCR beta V segments in an earlier analysis. Reports indicated that the classifier achieved high specificity and sensitivity in diagnosing cytomegalovirus status. Later on, a genetic analysis was performed. It linked a missense variant in DCLRE1C with V- and J-gene trimming of TCR beta.

The PCR contained 60 Vbeta and 13 Jbeta primers. The assay was immunoSEQ multiplex PCR, and TCRdb's table has in-frame clones only and misses some. The sample lists 25,000 to 40,000 clones, 40% to 45% occurring once. This clone was seen only a few times. Its matching antigen is unknown. The chain links TRBV27 to TRBJ2-4; TRBD2 agrees at 12 bases. The specimen sequenced was PBMCs. The sequence was obtained from a woman aged 45-65 years in good health and CMV-seronegative. CDR3: CASKLAGGGDIQYF. In DNA form, the CDR3 reads TGTGCCAGCAAACTAGCGGGGGGAGGGGACATTCAGTACTTC.